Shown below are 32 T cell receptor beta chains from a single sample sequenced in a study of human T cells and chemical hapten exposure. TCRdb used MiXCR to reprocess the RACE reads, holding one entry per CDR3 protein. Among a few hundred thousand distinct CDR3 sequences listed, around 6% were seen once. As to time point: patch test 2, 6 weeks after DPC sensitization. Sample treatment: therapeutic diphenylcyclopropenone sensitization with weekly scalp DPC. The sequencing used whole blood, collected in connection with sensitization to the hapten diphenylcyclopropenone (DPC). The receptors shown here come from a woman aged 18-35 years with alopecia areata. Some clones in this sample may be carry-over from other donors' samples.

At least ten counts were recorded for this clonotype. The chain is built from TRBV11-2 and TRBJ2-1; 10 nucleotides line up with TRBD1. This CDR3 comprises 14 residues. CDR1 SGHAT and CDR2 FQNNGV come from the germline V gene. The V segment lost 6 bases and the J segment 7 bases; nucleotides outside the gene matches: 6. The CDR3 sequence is CASRHRDRGNEQFF. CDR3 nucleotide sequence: TGTGCCAGCAGGCACCGGGACAGGGGAAATGAGCAGTTCTTC.

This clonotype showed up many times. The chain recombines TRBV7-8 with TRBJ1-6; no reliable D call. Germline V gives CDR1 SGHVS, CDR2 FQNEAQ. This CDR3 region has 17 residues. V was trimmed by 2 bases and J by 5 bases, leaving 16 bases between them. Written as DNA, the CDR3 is TGTGCCAGCAGCTTACTTTCCGGCCTTCTTAATAATTCACCCCTCCACTTT. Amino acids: CASSLLSGLLNNSPLHF.

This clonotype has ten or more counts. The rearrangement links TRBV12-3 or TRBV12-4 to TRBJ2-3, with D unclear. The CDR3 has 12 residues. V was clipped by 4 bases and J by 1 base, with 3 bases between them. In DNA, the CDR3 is TGTGCCAGCAGTTGGGGCACAGATACGCAGTATTTT. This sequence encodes CASSWGTDTQYF.

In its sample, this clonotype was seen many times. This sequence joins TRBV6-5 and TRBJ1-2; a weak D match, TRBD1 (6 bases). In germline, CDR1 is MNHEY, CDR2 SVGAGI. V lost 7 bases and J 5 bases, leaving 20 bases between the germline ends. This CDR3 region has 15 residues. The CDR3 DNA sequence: TGTGCCAGCATCGGGGGGGCCAGGGGCCAGTATGGCTACACCTTC. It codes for CASIGGARGQYGYTF.

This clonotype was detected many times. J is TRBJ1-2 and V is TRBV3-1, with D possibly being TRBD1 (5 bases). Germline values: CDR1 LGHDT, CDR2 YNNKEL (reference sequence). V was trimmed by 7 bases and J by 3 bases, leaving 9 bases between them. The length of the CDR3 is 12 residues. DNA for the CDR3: TGTGCCAGCACCGGGGACTACTATGGCTACACCTTC. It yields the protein CASTGDYYGYTF.

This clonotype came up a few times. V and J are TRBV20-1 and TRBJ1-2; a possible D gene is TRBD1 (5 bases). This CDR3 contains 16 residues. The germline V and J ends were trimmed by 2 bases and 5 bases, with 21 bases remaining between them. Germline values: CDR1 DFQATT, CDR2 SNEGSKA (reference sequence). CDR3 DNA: TGCAGTGCTAGATGGGGGAATCGGTTCGCCACTTATGGCTACACCTTC. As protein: CSARWGNRFATYGYTF.

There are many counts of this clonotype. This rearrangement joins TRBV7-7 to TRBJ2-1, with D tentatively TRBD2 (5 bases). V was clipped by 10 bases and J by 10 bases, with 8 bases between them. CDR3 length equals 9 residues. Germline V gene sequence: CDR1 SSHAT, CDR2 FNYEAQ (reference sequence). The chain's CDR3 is CAKRPEQFF. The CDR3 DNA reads TGTGCCAAGCGGCCCGAGCAGTTCTTC.

This CDR3 reads CASSQVAGALNEKLFF. The DNA of the CDR3 is TGTGCCAGCAGCCAAGTAGCCGGGGCACTTAATGAAAAACTGTTTTTT. The V call is TRBV3-1, the J call TRBJ1-4, with D perhaps TRBD1 (5 bases). The V and J ends lost 1 base and 4 bases respectively, with 13 bases between them. Per germline, CDR1 LGHDT and CDR2 YNNKEL (reference sequence). The CDR3 is made up of 16 amino acids.

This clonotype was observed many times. In DNA form, the CDR3 reads TGTGCCAGCAGTTCAATAGGACGAATGAGAGCTAACTATGGCTACACCTTC. Its translation: CASSSIGRMRANYGYTF. The chain recombines TRBV6-5 with TRBJ1-2; no definite D call. This CDR3 comprises 17 residues. Germline values: CDR1 MNHEY, CDR2 SVGAGI. V lost 4 bases and J 0 bases, leaving 18 bases between the germline ends.

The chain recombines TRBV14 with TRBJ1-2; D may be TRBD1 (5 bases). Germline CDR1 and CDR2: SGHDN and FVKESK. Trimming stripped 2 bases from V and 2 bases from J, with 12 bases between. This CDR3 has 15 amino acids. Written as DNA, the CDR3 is TGTGCCAGCAGCCAAACAGGAATTCTAAACTATGGCTACACCTTC. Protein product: CASSQTGILNYGYTF.

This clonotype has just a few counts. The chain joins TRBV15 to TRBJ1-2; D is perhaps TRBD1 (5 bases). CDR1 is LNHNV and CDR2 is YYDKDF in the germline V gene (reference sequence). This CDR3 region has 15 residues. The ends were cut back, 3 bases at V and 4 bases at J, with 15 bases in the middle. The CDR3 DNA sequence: TGTGCCACCAGCAGTCTAAGGGGAAGATTCTATGGCTACACCTTC. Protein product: CATSSLRGRFYGYTF.

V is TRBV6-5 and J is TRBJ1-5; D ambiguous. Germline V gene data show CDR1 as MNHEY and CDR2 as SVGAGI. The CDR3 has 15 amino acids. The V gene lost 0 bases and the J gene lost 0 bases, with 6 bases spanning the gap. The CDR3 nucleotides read TGTGCCAGCAGTTACTCCCAGGCTAGCAATCAGCCCCAGCATTTT. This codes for CASSYSQASNQPQHF.

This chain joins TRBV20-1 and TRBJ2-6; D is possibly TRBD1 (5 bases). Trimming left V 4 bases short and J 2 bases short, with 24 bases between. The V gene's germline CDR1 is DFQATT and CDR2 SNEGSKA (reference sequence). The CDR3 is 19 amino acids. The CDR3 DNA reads TGCAGTGCTACTCCCCCACGGCAGGGTGGTATTACTGGGGCCAACGTCCTGACTTTC. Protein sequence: CSATPPRQGGITGANVLTF.

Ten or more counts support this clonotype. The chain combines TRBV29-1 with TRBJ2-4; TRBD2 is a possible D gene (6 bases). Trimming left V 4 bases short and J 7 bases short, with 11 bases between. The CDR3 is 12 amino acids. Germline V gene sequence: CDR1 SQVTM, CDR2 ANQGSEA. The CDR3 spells CSVVRGPNIQYF. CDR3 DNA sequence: TGCAGCGTTGTGCGGGGTCCGAACATTCAGTACTTC.

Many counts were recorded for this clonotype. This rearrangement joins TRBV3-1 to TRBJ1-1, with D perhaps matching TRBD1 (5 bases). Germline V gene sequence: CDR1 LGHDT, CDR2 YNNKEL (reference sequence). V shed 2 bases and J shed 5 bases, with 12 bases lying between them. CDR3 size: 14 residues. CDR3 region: CASSQNMGRTEAFF. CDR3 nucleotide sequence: TGTGCCAGCAGCCAAAATATGGGGCGGACTGAAGCTTTCTTT. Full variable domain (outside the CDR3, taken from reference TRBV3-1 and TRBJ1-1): DTAVSQTPKYLVTQMGNDKSIKCEQNLGHDTMYWYKQDSKKFLKIMFSYNNKELIINETVPNRFSPKSPDKAHLNLHINSLELGDSAVYFCASSQNMGRTEAFFGQGTRLTVV.

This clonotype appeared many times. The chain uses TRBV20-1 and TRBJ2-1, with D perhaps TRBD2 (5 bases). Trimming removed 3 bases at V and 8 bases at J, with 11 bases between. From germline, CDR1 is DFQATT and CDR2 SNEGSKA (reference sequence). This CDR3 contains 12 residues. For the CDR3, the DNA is TGCAGTGCTAGGGGCGGGCTGGATGAGCAGTTCTTC. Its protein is CSARGGLDEQFF.

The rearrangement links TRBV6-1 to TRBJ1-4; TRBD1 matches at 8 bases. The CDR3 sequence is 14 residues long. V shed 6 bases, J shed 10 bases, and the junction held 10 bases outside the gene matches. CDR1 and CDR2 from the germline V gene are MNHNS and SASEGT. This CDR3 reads CASRVTGGDGKLFF. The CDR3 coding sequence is TGTGCCAGCAGAGTTACAGGGGGTGATGGAAAACTGTTTTTT.

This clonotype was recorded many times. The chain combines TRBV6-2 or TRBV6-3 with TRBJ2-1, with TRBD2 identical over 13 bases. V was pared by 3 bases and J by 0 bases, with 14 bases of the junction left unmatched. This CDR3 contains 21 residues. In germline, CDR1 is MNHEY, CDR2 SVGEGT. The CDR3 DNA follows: TGTGCCAGCAGTTATCCGGGGCGAAGACTAGCGGGGGGAAGCTCCTACAATGAGCAGTTCTTC. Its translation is CASSYPGRRLAGGSSYNEQFF.

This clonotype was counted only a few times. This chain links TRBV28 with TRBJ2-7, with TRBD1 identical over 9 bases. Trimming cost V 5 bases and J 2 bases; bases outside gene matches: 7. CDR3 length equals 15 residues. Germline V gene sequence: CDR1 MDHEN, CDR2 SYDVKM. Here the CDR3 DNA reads TGTGCCAGCAGTAATGACAGGGGGGTCCCCTACGAGCAGTACTTC. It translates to CASSNDRGVPYEQYF. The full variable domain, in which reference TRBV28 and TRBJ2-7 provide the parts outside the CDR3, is DVKVTQSSRYLVKRTGEKVFLECVQDMDHENMFWYRQDPGLGLRLIYFSYDVKMKEKGDIPEGYSVSREKKERFSLILESASTNQTSMYLCASSNDRGVPYEQYFGPGTRLTVT.

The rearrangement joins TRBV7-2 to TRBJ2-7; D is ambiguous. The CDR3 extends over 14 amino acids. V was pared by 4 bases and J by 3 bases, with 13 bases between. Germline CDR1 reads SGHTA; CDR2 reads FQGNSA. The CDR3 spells CASSSTPPSYEQYF. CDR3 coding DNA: TGTGCCAGCAGCTCCACCCCACCCAGCTACGAGCAGTACTTC.

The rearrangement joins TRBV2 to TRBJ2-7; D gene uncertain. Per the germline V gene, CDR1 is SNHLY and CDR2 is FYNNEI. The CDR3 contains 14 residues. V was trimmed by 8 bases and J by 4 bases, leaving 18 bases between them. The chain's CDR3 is CASPTGLPAYEQYF. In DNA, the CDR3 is TGTGCCAGCCCGACGGGCCTCCCAGCTTACGAGCAGTACTTC.

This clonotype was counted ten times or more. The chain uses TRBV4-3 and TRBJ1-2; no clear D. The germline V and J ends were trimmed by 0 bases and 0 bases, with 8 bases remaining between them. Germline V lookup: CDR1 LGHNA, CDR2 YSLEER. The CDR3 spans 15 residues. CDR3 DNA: TGCGCCAGCAGCCAAGATGGCGCGGCTAACTATGGCTACACCTTC. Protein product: CASSQDGAANYGYTF.

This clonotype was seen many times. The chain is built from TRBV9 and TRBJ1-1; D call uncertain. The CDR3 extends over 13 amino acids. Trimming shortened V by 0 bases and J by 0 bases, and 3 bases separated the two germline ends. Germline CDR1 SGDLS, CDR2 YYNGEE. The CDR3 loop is CASSVVMNTEAFF. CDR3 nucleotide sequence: TGTGCCAGCAGCGTAGTGATGAACACTGAAGCTTTCTTT.

The CDR3: CASSRDRDIIQPQHF. The DNA for the CDR3 is TGTGCCAGCAGTCGGGACAGGGATATTATTCAGCCCCAGCATTTT. The gene calls are TRBV12-3 or TRBV12-4 and TRBJ1-5; the match to TRBD1 covers 9 bases. The CDR3 spans 15 residues. Germline trimming cut 5 bases from V and 6 bases from J; bases unmatched to any gene: 8.

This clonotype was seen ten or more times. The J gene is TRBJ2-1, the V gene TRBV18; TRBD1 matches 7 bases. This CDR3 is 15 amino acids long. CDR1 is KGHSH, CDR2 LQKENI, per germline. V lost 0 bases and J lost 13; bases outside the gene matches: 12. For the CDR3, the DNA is TGTGCCAGCTCACCACCGGCAGGGGGTACAACCGCCCAGTTCTTC. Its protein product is CASSPPAGGTTAQFF.

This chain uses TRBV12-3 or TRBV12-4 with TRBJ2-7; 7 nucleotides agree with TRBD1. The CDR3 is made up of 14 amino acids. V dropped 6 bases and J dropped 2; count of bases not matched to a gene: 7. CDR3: CASSPGTVPYEQYF. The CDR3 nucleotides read TGTGCCAGCAGCCCCGGGACAGTACCCTACGAGCAGTACTTC.

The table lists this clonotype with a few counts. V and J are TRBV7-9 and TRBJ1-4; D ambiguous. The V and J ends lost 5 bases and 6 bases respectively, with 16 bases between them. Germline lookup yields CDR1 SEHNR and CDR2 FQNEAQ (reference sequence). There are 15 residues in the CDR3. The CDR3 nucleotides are TGTGCCAGCAGCCGGACTTATCTATCAGATGAAAAACTGTTTTTT. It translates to CASSRTYLSDEKLFF.

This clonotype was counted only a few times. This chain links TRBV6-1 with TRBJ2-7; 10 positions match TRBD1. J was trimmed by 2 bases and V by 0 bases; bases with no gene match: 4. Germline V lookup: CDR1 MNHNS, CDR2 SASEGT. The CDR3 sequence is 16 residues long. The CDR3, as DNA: TGTGCCAGCAGTGAAGCGGGACAGGGGAAGACCTACGAGCAGTACTTC. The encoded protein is CASSEAGQGKTYEQYF.

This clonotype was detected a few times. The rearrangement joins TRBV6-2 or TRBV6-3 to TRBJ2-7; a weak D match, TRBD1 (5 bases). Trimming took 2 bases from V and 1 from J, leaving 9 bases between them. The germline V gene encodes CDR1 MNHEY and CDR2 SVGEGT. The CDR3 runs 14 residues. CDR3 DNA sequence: TGTGCCAGCAGTTACGAGGCAGGGTCCTACGAGCAGTACTTC. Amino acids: CASSYEAGSYEQYF.

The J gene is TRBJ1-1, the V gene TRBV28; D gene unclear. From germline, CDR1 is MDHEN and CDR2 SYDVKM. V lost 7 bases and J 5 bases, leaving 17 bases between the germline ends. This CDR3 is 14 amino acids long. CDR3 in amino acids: CASIQPGSGTEAFF. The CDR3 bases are TGTGCCAGCATTCAGCCGGGCTCGGGGACTGAAGCTTTCTTT.

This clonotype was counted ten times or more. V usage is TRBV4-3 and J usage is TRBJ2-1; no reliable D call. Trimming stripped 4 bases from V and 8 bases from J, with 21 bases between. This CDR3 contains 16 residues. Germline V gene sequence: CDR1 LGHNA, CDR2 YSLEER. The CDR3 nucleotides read TGCGCCAGCAGCCCCGGTGCGAGGCCGGTGGGCGATGAGCAGTTCTTC. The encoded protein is CASSPGARPVGDEQFF.

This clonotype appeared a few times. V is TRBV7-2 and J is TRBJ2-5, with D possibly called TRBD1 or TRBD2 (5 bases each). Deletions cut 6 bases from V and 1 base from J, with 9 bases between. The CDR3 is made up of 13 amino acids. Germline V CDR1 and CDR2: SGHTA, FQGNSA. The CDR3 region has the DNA TGTGCCAGCAGGGGACCGTCCCAAGAGACCCAGTACTTC. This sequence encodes CASRGPSQETQYF.